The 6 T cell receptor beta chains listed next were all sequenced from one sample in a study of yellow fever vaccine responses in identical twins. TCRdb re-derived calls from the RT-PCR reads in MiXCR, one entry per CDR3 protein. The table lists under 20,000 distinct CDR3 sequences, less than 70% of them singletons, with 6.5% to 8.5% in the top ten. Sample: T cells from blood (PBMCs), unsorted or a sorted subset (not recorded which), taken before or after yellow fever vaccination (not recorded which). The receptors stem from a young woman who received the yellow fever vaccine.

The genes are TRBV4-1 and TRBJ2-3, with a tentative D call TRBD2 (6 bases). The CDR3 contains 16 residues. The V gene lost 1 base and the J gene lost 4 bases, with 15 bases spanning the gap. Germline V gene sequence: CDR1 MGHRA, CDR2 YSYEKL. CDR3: CASSQVLTSDADTQYF. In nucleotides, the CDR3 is TGCGCCAGCAGCCAAGTGTTGACTAGTGATGCAGATACGCAGTATTTT.

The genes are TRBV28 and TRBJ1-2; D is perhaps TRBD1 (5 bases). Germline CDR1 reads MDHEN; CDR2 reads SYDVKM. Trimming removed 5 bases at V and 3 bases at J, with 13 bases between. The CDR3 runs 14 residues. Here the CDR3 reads CASSTSGTDYGYTF. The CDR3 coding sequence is TGTGCCAGCAGTACCTCCGGGACGGACTATGGCTACACCTTC.

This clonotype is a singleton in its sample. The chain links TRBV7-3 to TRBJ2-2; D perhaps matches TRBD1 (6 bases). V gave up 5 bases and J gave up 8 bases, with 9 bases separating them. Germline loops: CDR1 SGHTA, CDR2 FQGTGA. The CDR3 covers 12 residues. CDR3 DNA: TGTGCCAGCAGCCTCGGACAGGGGGAGCTGTTTTTT. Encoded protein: CASSLGQGELFF.

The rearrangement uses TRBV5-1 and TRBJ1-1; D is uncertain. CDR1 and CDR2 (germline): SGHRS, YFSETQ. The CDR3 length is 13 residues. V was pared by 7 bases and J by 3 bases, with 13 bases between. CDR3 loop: CASRMGGDTEAFF. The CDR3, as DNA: TGCGCCAGCCGAATGGGCGGGGACACTGAAGCTTTCTTT.

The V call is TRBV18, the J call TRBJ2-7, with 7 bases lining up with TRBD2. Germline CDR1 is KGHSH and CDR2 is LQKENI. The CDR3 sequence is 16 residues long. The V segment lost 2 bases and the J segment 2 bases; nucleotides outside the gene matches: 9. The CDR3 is CASSPAEGRGAYEQYF. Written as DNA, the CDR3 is TGTGCCAGCTCACCAGCTGAGGGGAGGGGAGCCTACGAGCAGTACTTC. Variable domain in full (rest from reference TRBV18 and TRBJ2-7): NAGVMQNPRHLVRRRGQEARLRCSPMKGHSHVYWYRQLPEEGLKFMVYLQKENIIDESGMPKERFSAEFPKEGPSILRIQQVVRGDSAAYFCASSPAEGRGAYEQYFGPGTRLTVT.

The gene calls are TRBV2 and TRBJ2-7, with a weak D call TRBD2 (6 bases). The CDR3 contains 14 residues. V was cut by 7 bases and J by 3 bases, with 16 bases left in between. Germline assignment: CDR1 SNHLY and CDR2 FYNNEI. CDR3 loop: CASTDSGLGYEQYF. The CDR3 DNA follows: TGTGCCAGCACAGATAGCGGACTTGGCTACGAGCAGTACTTC.